Each of the 20 T cell receptor beta chains below was sequenced from the same sample in a study of cytomegalovirus exposure and HLA in healthy donors. Produced via immunoSEQ multiplex PCR; TCRdb's table is partial and in-frame only. The sample contains approximately 120,000 clones, around nine tenths of which appear only once. The sequenced material came from PBMCs. The source of these receptors is a woman aged 18-29 years in good health and CMV-seronegative.

J is TRBJ1-2 and V is TRBV27; TRBD1 matches at 8 bases. The CDR3 covers 15 residues. Losses at the gene ends were 6 bases for V and 4 bases for J; bases not matched to a gene: 10. Per germline, CDR1 MNHEY and CDR2 SMNVEV (reference sequence). This chain's CDR3 is CASSPTLGQVYGYTF. In DNA form, the CDR3 reads TGTGCCAGCAGCCCCACGCTGGGACAGGTCTATGGCTACACCTTC.

This clone was seen just once. The rearrangement links TRBV19 to TRBJ1-5; 8 nucleotides align to TRBD1. The germline gives CDR1 LNHDA, CDR2 SQIVND (reference sequence). This CDR3 contains 17 residues. Trimming removed 5 bases from V and 5 bases from J; junction bases left unmatched: 14. The CDR3 here is CASSLRQGFSPHQPQHF. DNA for the CDR3: TGTGCCAGTAGTCTAAGACAGGGGTTTTCCCCTCATCAGCCCCAGCATTTT.

The chain links TRBV11-1 to TRBJ2-5; D gene unclear. This CDR3 comprises 14 residues. Germline V gives CDR1 SGHAT, CDR2 FQDESV (reference sequence). Trimming pared 4 bases from V and 5 bases from J, leaving 14 bases between. The chain's CDR3 is CASSSQLTEETQYF. In DNA form, the CDR3 reads TGTGCCAGCAGCTCTCAATTAACAGAGGAGACCCAGTACTTC.

This clone was observed once. The chain is built from TRBV19 and TRBJ1-5; 7 bases are a match to TRBD1. The CDR3 is 13 residues long. After removal of 10 bases from V and 2 bases from J, the junction contained 5 bases not matched to a gene. The germline V gene has CDR1 LNHDA and CDR2 SQIVND (reference sequence). CDR3 DNA sequence: TGTGCCACCGAGGGACAGCGCAATCAGCCCCAGCATTTT. The encoded protein is CATEGQRNQPQHF.

The gene calls are TRBV7-2 and TRBJ2-6; 12 bases agree with TRBD2. J was trimmed by 0 bases and V by 5 bases; bases with no gene match: 8. CDR3 length: 19 residues. Germline assignment: CDR1 SGHTA and CDR2 FQGNSA. The CDR3, as DNA: TGTGCCAGCAGCCTCAGACTAGCGGGGGAAGGCTCTGGGGCCAACGTCCTGACTTTC. Translating it yields CASSLRLAGEGSGANVLTF.

This clone has only one observation. This chain joins TRBV4-3 and TRBJ2-7; TRBD2 agrees at 11 bases. Per the germline V gene, CDR1 is LGHNA and CDR2 is YSLEER. The CDR3 length is 17 residues. V was clipped by 0 bases and J by 7 bases; unmatched bases: 11. CDR3 in amino acids: CASSQDSILAGGREQYF. CDR3 coding DNA: TGCGCCAGCAGCCAAGACAGTATTCTAGCGGGGGGACGGGAGCAGTACTTC.

The gene calls are TRBV7-9 and TRBJ2-7; 13 positions match TRBD2. The V segment lost 5 bases and the J segment 4 bases; nucleotides outside the gene matches: 5. This CDR3 contains 15 residues. CDR1 is SEHNR and CDR2 is FQNEAQ in the germline V gene (reference sequence). The CDR3 protein is CASSIRTSGSYEQYF. The CDR3 coding sequence is TGTGCCAGCAGCATTCGGACTAGCGGGAGTTACGAGCAGTACTTC.

The rearrangement uses TRBV4-3 and TRBJ2-1; D possibly corresponds to TRBD1 (6 bases). Germline CDR1 is LGHNA and CDR2 is YSLEER. With 4 bases removed from V and 0 bases from J, the gap between germline ends came to 16 bases. The CDR3 sequence is 17 residues long. In nucleotides, the CDR3 is TGCGCCAGCAGCCGCCCCAGGGGCTCCAGCTCCTACAATGAGCAGTTCTTC. Translating it yields CASSRPRGSSSYNEQFF.

This chain connects TRBV2 to TRBJ2-2; weak D call: TRBD1 (6 bases). The CDR3 spans 15 residues. V was shortened by 5 bases and J by 3 bases, with 13 bases between the two germline ends. Germline V gives CDR1 SNHLY, CDR2 FYNNEI. The CDR3 DNA is TGTGCCAGCAGTATCAGGGGTATGGACACCGGGGAGCTGTTTTTT. Protein product: CASSIRGMDTGELFF.

V gene TRBV29-1 combines with J gene TRBJ1-2; D is perhaps TRBD1 (5 bases). The CDR3 totals 14 residues. V was shortened by 7 bases and J by 4 bases, with 19 bases between the two germline ends. Germline assignment: CDR1 SQVTM and CDR2 ANQGSEA. The CDR3 DNA sequence: TGCAGCGCCGACCTCGGGTGGGGCGGCTATGGCTACACCTTC. This sequence encodes CSADLGWGGYGYTF.

This clone appeared a single time. This chain connects TRBV4-1 to TRBJ1-2; 7 nucleotides match TRBD1. CDR1 is MGHRA, CDR2 YSYEKL, per germline. The V gene end was trimmed by 3 bases and the J gene end by 4 bases; junction bases not matched to a gene: 11. The CDR3 consists of 16 residues. The chain's CDR3 is CASSQSQTGASYGYTF. The CDR3 coding sequence is TGCGCCAGCAGCCAGTCTCAAACAGGGGCTTCCTATGGCTACACCTTC.

This clone is a singleton in its sample. The V gene is TRBV6-5, the J gene TRBJ2-5, with a possible D match to TRBD1 (6 bases). Germline V CDR1 and CDR2: MNHEY, SVGAGI. Between the trimmed V and J ends, which lost 5 bases and 2 bases, there was a span of 12 bases. The length of the CDR3 is 14 residues. CDR3 coding DNA: TGTGCCAGCAGTGTCGGACAGAATCAAGAGACCCAGTACTTC. It codes for CASSVGQNQETQYF.

This rearrangement joins TRBV11-3 to TRBJ2-1; perhaps TRBD1 as D (6 bases). This CDR3 has 19 amino acids. The V and J ends lost 4 bases and 0 bases respectively, with 22 bases between them. Germline CDR1 and CDR2: SGHNT and YENEEA. CDR3 DNA sequence: TGTGCCAGCAGCTCTCTCCGGGCAGGGGTCGGAAGCTCCTACAATGAGCAGTTCTTC. As protein: CASSSLRAGVGSSYNEQFF. Full variable domain (missing parts from reference TRBV11-3 and TRBJ2-1): EAGVVQSPRYKIIEKKQPVAFWCNPISGHNTLYWYLQNLGQGPELLIRYENEEAVDDSQLPKDRFSAERLKGVDSTLKIQPAELGDSAVYLCASSSLRAGVGSSYNEQFFGPGTRLTVL.

The rearrangement uses TRBV5-5 and TRBJ2-2; TRBD1 matches at 8 bases. The trim removed 4 bases at V and 4 bases at J, leaving 9 bases unmatched. CDR1 is SGHKS, CDR2 YYEKEE, per germline (reference sequence). CDR3 length: 16 residues. Here the CDR3 DNA reads TGTGCCAGCAGCCGATGGACAGGGATCGGCACCGGGGAGCTGTTTTTT. As protein: CASSRWTGIGTGELFF.

The chain carries TRBV9 and TRBJ2-5; 8 bases line up with TRBD2. Germline trimming cut 3 bases from V and 0 bases from J; bases unmatched to any gene: 13. Germline V gene lookup returns CDR1 SGDLS and CDR2 YYNGEE. The CDR3 sequence is 18 residues long. Written as DNA, the CDR3 is TGTGCCAGCAGCGGCCGCACCGCAGCGGGGGAGTACCAAGAGACCCAGTACTTC. It encodes CASSGRTAAGEYQETQYF.

The rearrangement joins TRBV19 to TRBJ1-6; D unresolved. Per the germline V gene, CDR1 is LNHDA and CDR2 is SQIVND (reference sequence). This CDR3 has 15 amino acids. Trimming shortened V by 7 bases and J by 7 bases, and 17 bases separated the two germline ends. DNA for the CDR3: TGTGCCAGTAAGTCATCGAACAGTATAAATTCACCCCTCCACTTT. This encodes CASKSSNSINSPLHF.

The chain is built from TRBV19 and TRBJ1-1, with a weak D call TRBD1 (6 bases). CDR1 and CDR2 (germline): LNHDA, SQIVND (reference sequence). V lost 6 bases to trimming and J lost 5 bases, with 22 bases between them. There are 16 residues in the CDR3. As DNA, the CDR3 is TGTGCCAGTAGCCCTGCTTACGGGAGGAGGGGGACTGAAGCTTTCTTT. It specifies CASSPAYGRRGTEAFF. Based on the CDR3 plus reference TRBV19 and TRBJ1-1, the full variable domain is DGGITQSPKYLFRKEGQNVTLSCEQNLNHDAMYWYRQDPGQGLRLIYYSQIVNDFQKGDIAEGYSVSREKKESFPLTVTSAQKNPTAFYLCASSPAYGRRGTEAFFGQGTRLTVV.

This chain connects TRBV30 to TRBJ2-7; possibly TRBD2 for D (6 bases). Trimming took off 5 bases at V and 4 bases at J, with 9 bases between the two ends. Germline CDR1 reads GTSNPN; CDR2 reads SVGIG (reference sequence). The CDR3 spans 11 residues. The CDR3 DNA follows: TGTGCCTGGCGCGGGGCGTACGAGCAGTACTTC. As protein: CAWRGAYEQYF.

V gene TRBV27 combines with J gene TRBJ2-3; D call uncertain. Germline V gene data show CDR1 as MNHEY and CDR2 as SMNVEV (reference sequence). V was clipped by 7 bases and J by 4 bases, with 15 bases between them. The CDR3 is 14 residues long. Here the CDR3 DNA reads TGTGCCAGCATTTCCAGAGGAGAACCAGATACGCAGTATTTT. Translated: CASISRGEPDTQYF.

This clone showed up just a few times. This rearrangement joins TRBV6-4 to TRBJ2-1, with 8 bases aligning to TRBD2. This CDR3 region has 13 residues. Germline CDR1 is MRHNA and CDR2 is SNTAGT. Trimming at V came to 6 bases and at J to 6 bases, leaving 4 bases not matched to a gene. CDR3 bases: TGTGCCAGCAGCACCGGGACTAGCAATGAGCAGTTCTTC. This sequence encodes CASSTGTSNEQFF.